The 16 T cell receptor beta chains below all came from one sample that was sequenced in a study of glioma-infiltrating T cells. Amplification of TCR alpha and beta CDR3 regions from RNA used iRepertoire nested multiplex PCR. TCRdb itself ran the multiplex PCR reads through MiXCR, one entry per CDR3 protein. Altogether some 130,000 distinct CDR3 sequences are present, under 25% being singletons, with the ten largest covering about a quarter. Sequenced input: glioma tissue, nonneoplastic brain tissue, or PBMCs (not recorded which). Receptors were obtained from a human donor with low-grade glioma or glioblastoma, undergoing nonglioma brain surgery, or in good health (not recorded which).

In its sample, this clonotype was seen many times. The J gene is TRBJ1-2, the V gene TRBV20-1; D is unresolved. This CDR3 spans 13 amino acids. CDR1 is DFQATT, CDR2 SNEGSKA, per germline (reference sequence). V lost 6 bases to trimming and J lost 4 bases, with 15 bases between them. CDR3 region: CSAITQGVYGYTF. CDR3 coding DNA: TGCAGTGCGATTACACAAGGCGTCTATGGCTACACCTTC.

This clonotype was detected only a few times. The chain has TRBV18 and TRBJ2-3; D is undetermined. CDR1 KGHSH and CDR2 LQKENI come from the germline V gene. The CDR3 consists of 14 residues. The ends were cut back, 1 base at V and 6 bases at J, with 11 bases in the middle. The CDR3 nucleotides read TGTGCCAGCTCACCACGGGGTAGAGCGGATACGCAGTATTTT. Translating it yields CASSPRGRADTQYF.

Note on this clonotype: One end of the junction is discordant with germline, which a read error may explain. The genes are TRBV20-1 and TRBJ1-6, with D possibly being TRBD1 (6 bases). CDR1 and CDR2 from the germline V gene are DFQATT and SNEGSKA (reference sequence). The CDR3 sequence is 15 residues long. CDR3 bases: TGCAGTACTAGAGGACAGAGCTCCTATAATTCACCCCTCCACTTT. It encodes CSTRGQSSYNSPLHF.

This clonotype was seen ten or more times. The chain joins TRBV6-2 or TRBV6-3 to TRBJ2-3; the match to TRBD2 covers 8 bases. CDR1 and CDR2 (germline): MNHEY, SVGEGT. V shed 2 bases and J 2 bases; nucleotides not matched to a gene: 6. The CDR3 length is 16 residues. The CDR3 DNA follows: TGTGCCAGCAGTTACCAGCGGGGGTCCCCCACAGATACGCAGTATTTT. Its translation: CASSYQRGSPTDTQYF.

This clonotype showed up many times. The chain carries TRBV20-1 and TRBJ1-1, with unresolved D. The germline V gene has CDR1 DFQATT and CDR2 SNEGSKA (reference sequence). This CDR3 contains 11 residues. V lost 6 bases, J lost 10 bases, and 15 bases lay in between. CDR3 sequence (DNA): TGCAGTGCAAAAGACAAGCTGGTAGCTTTCTTT. Translated, it gives CSAKDKLVAFF.

Regarding this clonotype: A much larger clone lies a single base off, so this may be a read error. V and J are TRBV25-1 and TRBJ1-1; the D is unclear. Per germline, CDR1 MGHDK and CDR2 SYGVNS. The CDR3 covers 12 residues. As DNA, the CDR3 is TGTGCCAGCGTCAGTGGCCGCACTGGAGCTTTCTTT. Amino acids: CASVSGRTGAFF.

This chain uses TRBV19 with TRBJ1-5; D is unresolved. V was shortened by 7 bases and J by 3 bases, with 10 bases between the two germline ends. The CDR3 covers 13 residues. CDR1 is LNHDA, CDR2 SQIVND, per germline (reference sequence). The CDR3 coding sequence is TGTGCCAGTATGGTTAGTACCAATCAGCCCCAGCATTTT. Translated, it gives CASMVSTNQPQHF.

The J gene is TRBJ2-5, the V gene TRBV27; D is tentatively TRBD1 or TRBD2 (5 bases each). CDR1 MNHEY and CDR2 SMNVEV come from the germline V gene (reference sequence). V was clipped by 1 base and J by 6 bases, with 12 bases between them. The CDR3 extends over 14 amino acids. The CDR3 nucleotides read TGTGCCAGCAGTTTATACGGGACGCAAAAGACCCAGTACTTC. Protein product: CASSLYGTQKTQYF.

Details on this clonotype: Given a much more abundant clone one base away, this may be a read error. V and J are TRBV5-1 and TRBJ1-6; tentative D call: TRBD1 (5 bases). This CDR3 is built from 14 residues. The germline V gene encodes CDR1 SGHRS and CDR2 YFSETQ. Between the trimmed V and J ends, which lost 0 bases and 8 bases, there was a span of 9 bases. This CDR3 reads CASSLVSGHSPLHF. The CDR3 DNA follows: TGCGCCAGCAGCTTGGTTTCAGGGCATTCACCCCTCCACTTT.

As regards this clonotype: One base away lies a much larger clone, so this may be a sequencing read error. This sequence joins TRBV6-6 and TRBJ2-7; D remains unclear. Germline-derived CDR1 and CDR2 are MNHNY and SVGAGI (reference sequence). This CDR3 is built from 12 residues. V was pared by 2 bases and J by 4 bases, with 6 bases between. In DNA form, the CDR3 reads TGTGCCAGCAGTTACCACAGTTACGAGCAGTACGTC. Translation gives CASSYHSYEQYV.

This clonotype was seen repeatedly, ten times or more. V usage is TRBV25-1 and J usage is TRBJ1-1, with D possibly matching TRBD1 (5 bases). Germline values: CDR1 MGHDK, CDR2 SYGVNS. V gave up 3 bases and J gave up 4 bases, with 12 bases separating them. This CDR3 comprises 14 residues. The CDR3 nucleotides are TGTGCCAGCAGTGATTTGGGGCGGGCCACTGAAGCTTTCTTT. This translates into CASSDLGRATEAFF.

A remark on this clonotype: A much larger clone differs by one base, so this may be a read error. The chain is built from TRBV20-1 and TRBJ1-1, with D tentatively TRBD1 (5 bases). Germline CDR1 DFQATT, CDR2 SNEGSKA (reference sequence). The CDR3 length is 14 residues. CDR3 loop: CSARGVGENTEALF. Here the CDR3 DNA reads TGCAGTGCGCGGGGGGTGGGGGAGAACACTGAAGCTCTCTTT.

This clonotype was counted only a few times. This chain links TRBV10-3 with TRBJ2-5, with 8 bases aligning to TRBD2. The CDR3 has 16 residues. The V gene end was trimmed by 5 bases and the J gene end by 9 bases; junction bases not matched to a gene: 17. Germline lookup yields CDR1 ENHRY and CDR2 SYGVKD. CDR3: CAISRAGEISPKAQYF. As DNA, the CDR3 is TGTGCCATCAGTCGAGCGGGGGAAATTTCCCCCAAGGCCCAGTACTTC.

This clonotype was seen only a few times. V and J are TRBV18 and TRBJ2-7; D uncertain. This CDR3 is 12 amino acids long. Germline V gene data show CDR1 as KGHSH and CDR2 as LQKENI. Trimming stripped 6 bases from V and 5 bases from J, with 11 bases between. The CDR3 loop is CASSPTGDEQYV. CDR3 bases: TGTGCCAGCTCGCCCACCGGTGACGAGCAGTACGTC.

This chain joins TRBV7-2 and TRBJ1-2; 8 nucleotides align to TRBD1. CDR3 length equals 17 residues. The germline V gene encodes CDR1 SGHTA and CDR2 FQGNSA. V lost 5 bases and J lost 8; bases outside the gene matches: 19. The DNA for the CDR3 is TGTGCCAGCAGCCGATTCTCAGGACAGGGAGTAGAGATGGGCTACACCTTC. It encodes CASSRFSGQGVEMGYTF.

This clonotype has at least ten counts. The V and J genes are TRBV7-9 and TRBJ1-5; perhaps TRBD1 as D (5 bases). The V and J ends lost 6 bases and 0 bases respectively, with 12 bases between them. The CDR3 extends over 15 amino acids. The germline V gene encodes CDR1 SEHNR and CDR2 FQNEAQ (reference sequence). The CDR3 is CASSYTGASNQPQHF. The CDR3 coding sequence is TGTGCCAGCAGTTACACAGGTGCTAGCAATCAGCCCCAGCATTTT.